The rows below give T cell receptor beta chains drawn from one sample of a study of blood T cell repertoires in COVID-19. TCRdb's copy holds only in-frame clones and misses some; the assay was immunoSEQ multiplex PCR. The table lists 250,000 to 300,000 clones, 90% to 95% of them singletons, with over 2% in the top ten. Sequenced sample: peripheral blood. Receptors originate from a woman in her 30s with COVID-19, enrolled during active disease. The CDR3 runs from the conserved cysteine through the conserved F or W. The order of the fields is J gene, V gene, D gene, clone size, CDR3 protein, CDR3 DNA. A D gene is named only where the DNA matches it firmly. Clone size is given for some rows only: seen once, a few or many times, or a class if the clone is expanded.

j_gene: TRBJ1-2; v_gene: TRBV18; d_gene: TRBD1; abundance: NA; CDR3aa: CASSPLSGQGYGYTF; CDR3nt: TGTGCCAGCTCACCACTTTCAGGACAGGGCTATGGCTACACCTTC
j_gene: TRBJ1-1; v_gene: TRBV28; d_gene: NA; abundance: NA; CDR3aa: CASSFSRAGYTEAFF; CDR3nt: TGTGCCAGCAGTTTCTCGCGGGCGGGGTACACTGAAGCTTTCTTT
j_gene: TRBJ2-3; v_gene: TRBV18; d_gene: NA; abundance: NA; CDR3aa: CASSPLSADTQYF; CDR3nt: TGTGCCAGCTCACCACTTTCTGCAGATACGCAGTATTTT
j_gene: TRBJ1-2; v_gene: TRBV25-1; d_gene: NA; abundance: NA; CDR3aa: CASSEYGRSGIGYTF; CDR3nt: TGTGCCAGCAGTGAATATGGGAGGTCGGGGATTGGCTACACCTTC
j_gene: TRBJ1-5; v_gene: TRBV28; d_gene: TRBD1; abundance: NA; CDR3aa: CASSLPPGQGGNQPQHF; CDR3nt: TGTGCCAGCAGTCTACCGCCGGGACAGGGGGGCAATCAGCCCCAGCATTTT
j_gene: TRBJ2-3; v_gene: TRBV3-1/TRBV3-2; d_gene: NA; abundance: NA; CDR3aa: CASSQRDNTDTQYF; CDR3nt: TGTGCCAGCAGCCAACGGGACAACACAGATACGCAGTATTTT
j_gene: TRBJ2-5; v_gene: TRBV20-1; d_gene: TRBD2; abundance: NA; CDR3aa: CSASHVGTSWETQYF; CDR3nt: TGCAGTGCTAGTCACGTCGGGACTAGCTGGGAGACCCAGTACTTC
j_gene: TRBJ2-2; v_gene: TRBV19; d_gene: NA; abundance: NA; CDR3aa: CASTNRRDTGELFF; CDR3nt: TGTGCCAGTACTAACAGGCGAGACACCGGGGAGCTGTTTTTT
j_gene: TRBJ1-2; v_gene: TRBV5-1; d_gene: TRBD1; abundance: NA; CDR3aa: CASSPGTVDYGYTF; CDR3nt: TGCGCCAGCAGCCCTGGGACAGTAGACTATGGCTACACCTTC
j_gene: TRBJ1-2; v_gene: TRBV5-4; d_gene: NA; abundance: few; CDR3aa: CASSFKGSPSGYTF; CDR3nt: TGTGCCAGCAGCTTTAAAGGGAGCCCGTCGGGCTACACCTTC
j_gene: TRBJ2-1; v_gene: TRBV10-2; d_gene: TRBD1; abundance: NA; CDR3aa: CASSEATGRGNNEQFF; CDR3nt: TGCGCCAGCAGTGAGGCGACAGGGAGAGGTAACAATGAGCAGTTCTTC
j_gene: TRBJ2-7; v_gene: TRBV29-1; d_gene: TRBD1; abundance: once; CDR3aa: CSVGQDYEQYF; CDR3nt: TGCAGCGTAGGACAGGACTACGAGCAGTACTTC
j_gene: TRBJ2-7; v_gene: TRBV4-2; d_gene: TRBD2; abundance: NA; CDR3aa: CASSQEGVGGSNSYEQYF; CDR3nt: TGTGCCAGCAGCCAAGAAGGGGTCGGCGGGAGCAACTCCTACGAGCAGTACTTC
j_gene: TRBJ1-1; v_gene: TRBV15; d_gene: NA; abundance: NA; CDR3aa: CATSRAIGGTEAFF; CDR3nt: TGTGCCACCAGCAGAGCGATAGGGGGCACTGAAGCTTTCTTT
j_gene: TRBJ2-7; v_gene: TRBV6-5; d_gene: TRBD1; abundance: NA; CDR3aa: CATMRETGISYEQYF; CDR3nt: TGTGCCACCATGCGAGAGACAGGGATCTCCTACGAGCAGTACTTC
j_gene: TRBJ1-5; v_gene: TRBV19; d_gene: TRBD1; abundance: NA; CDR3aa: CASSRQGDQPQHF; CDR3nt: TGTGCCAGTAGTCGACAGGGGGATCAGCCCCAGCATTTT
j_gene: TRBJ1-1; v_gene: TRBV13; d_gene: NA; abundance: NA; CDR3aa: CASSKDRGEAFF; CDR3nt: TGTGCCAGCAGCAAGGATAGGGGTGAAGCTTTCTTT
j_gene: TRBJ1-4; v_gene: TRBV9; d_gene: TRBD1; abundance: NA; CDR3aa: CASSRGPDEKLFF; CDR3nt: TGTGCCAGTTCCAGGGGGCCGGATGAAAAACTGTTTTTT
j_gene: TRBJ2-7; v_gene: TRBV5-4; d_gene: TRBD2; abundance: NA; CDR3aa: CASSFHLGAGGVEQYF; CDR3nt: TGTGCCAGCAGCTTCCACCTCGGAGCGGGAGGGGTCGAGCAGTACTTC
j_gene: TRBJ2-7; v_gene: TRBV7-8; d_gene: TRBD2; abundance: NA; CDR3aa: CASSPPGGGPQSYEQYF; CDR3nt: TGTGCCAGCAGCCCTCCGGGAGGAGGGCCTCAGTCCTACGAGCAGTACTTC
j_gene: TRBJ2-7; v_gene: TRBV5-1; d_gene: TRBD2; abundance: NA; CDR3aa: CASSPASGTYEQYF; CDR3nt: TGCGCCAGCAGCCCCGCTAGCGGGACCTACGAGCAGTACTTC
j_gene: TRBJ1-5; v_gene: TRBV5-6; d_gene: TRBD1; abundance: NA; CDR3aa: CASSLAGQGRQPQHF; CDR3nt: TGTGCCAGCAGCTTGGCCGGACAGGGAAGGCAGCCCCAGCATTTT
j_gene: TRBJ2-7; v_gene: TRBV28; d_gene: TRBD2; abundance: NA; CDR3aa: CASRASGRGEQYF; CDR3nt: TGTGCCAGCAGGGCTAGCGGGAGAGGTGAGCAGTACTTC
j_gene: TRBJ2-7; v_gene: TRBV27; d_gene: TRBD1; abundance: few; CDR3aa: CASSSGTGLREQYF; CDR3nt: TGTGCCAGCAGTTCGGGGACAGGGTTACGCGAGCAGTACTTC
j_gene: TRBJ2-1; v_gene: TRBV19; d_gene: TRBD1; abundance: NA; CDR3aa: CASTPGQARVHEQFF; CDR3nt: TGTGCCAGTACCCCCGGACAGGCCCGGGTCCATGAGCAGTTCTTC
j_gene: TRBJ1-1; v_gene: TRBV6-4; d_gene: TRBD1; abundance: NA; CDR3aa: CASRRTGMNTEAFF; CDR3nt: TGTGCCAGCAGAAGGACAGGGATGAACACTGAAGCTTTCTTT